A selection of T cell receptor beta chains follows, all from one sample in a study of beta chain features in type 1 diabetes. This table comes from immunoSEQ multiplex PCR, and its TCRdb copy is limited to in-frame clones, with some not included. Of under 400,000 clones listed, over 10% were seen once; the top ten hold 0.008% to 0.011%. The sample comprised naive CD4+ T cells from blood. Receptors were obtained from a woman between 18 and 29 years old with type 1 diabetes. Both conserved end residues are part of each CDR3. D genes are given only for firm matches. The size of a clone is reported for some rows only, either as once, few or many, or as a class for expanded clones.

v_gene	j_gene	abundance	d_gene	CDR3aa	CDR3nt
TRBV4-3	TRBJ2-7	few	-	CASSQDLTVYEQYF	TGCGCCAGCAGCCAAGATTTGACAGTCTACGAGCAGTACTTC
TRBV4-3	TRBJ2-7	-	-	CASSQDHRGRSYEQYF	TGCGCCAGCAGCCAAGATCATCGGGGGAGGTCCTACGAGCAGTACTTC
TRBV9	TRBJ2-3	-	TRBD2	CASSVAGLEVTDTQYF	TGTGCCAGCAGCGTAGCGGGACTAGAGGTTACAGATACGCAGTATTTT
TRBV15	TRBJ2-5	few	TRBD1	CATSRGGTGYQETQYF	TGTGCCACCAGCAGAGGGGGGACAGGGTATCAAGAGACCCAGTACTTC
TRBV19	TRBJ2-1	few	TRBD2	CASSIWTSGHNEQFF	TGTGCCAGTAGTATTTGGACTAGCGGACACAATGAGCAGTTCTTC
TRBV7-2	TRBJ2-1	-	-	CASSLRSSVRNNEQFF	TGTGCCAGCAGCTTACGCTCCTCGGTCAGGAACAATGAGCAGTTCTTC
TRBV29-1	TRBJ2-2	-	-	CSVGRVTGELFF	TGCAGCGTTGGCAGGGTCACCGGGGAGCTGTTTTTT
TRBV6-5	TRBJ2-2	few	TRBD1	CASRPGGLGTGELFF	TGTGCCAGCAGGCCAGGGGGCCTCGGCACCGGGGAGCTGTTTTTT
TRBV14	TRBJ1-2	few	-	CASSQNRVGYGYTF	TGTGCCAGCAGCCAAAACAGGGTGGGCTATGGCTACACCTTC
TRBV6-5	TRBJ2-7	-	-	CASSYSTSGPHEQYF	TGTGCCAGCAGTTACTCGACGTCAGGGCCCCACGAGCAGTACTTC
TRBV5-6	TRBJ1-1	-	TRBD1	CASSPVRQGEAFF	TGTGCCAGCAGTCCCGTTCGACAGGGTGAAGCTTTCTTT
TRBV10-3	TRBJ2-7	few	-	CAISESGKLAYEQYF	TGTGCCATCAGTGAGTCGGGGAAACTAGCCTACGAGCAGTACTTC
TRBV28	TRBJ2-3	few	TRBD2	CASPPGTSVDTQYF	TGTGCCAGCCCCCCCGGGACTAGCGTCGATACGCAGTATTTT
TRBV4-3	TRBJ2-7	-	TRBD2	CASSQDRGGDSWAGEQYF	TGCGCCAGCAGCCAAGATAGGGGAGGGGACTCCTGGGCAGGTGAGCAGTACTTC
TRBV29-1	TRBJ2-1	-	TRBD2	CSVVELALYNEQFF	TGCAGCGTTGTAGAACTAGCGCTCTACAATGAGCAGTTCTTC
TRBV18	TRBJ1-2	-	TRBD1	CASSPPGTGEYGYTF	TGTGCCAGCTCACCACCTGGTACAGGGGAATATGGCTACACCTTC
TRBV9	TRBJ2-7	-	TRBD1	CASSVADRGVYEQYF	TGTGCCAGCAGCGTAGCGGACAGGGGAGTCTACGAGCAGTACTTC
TRBV9	TRBJ2-7	-	TRBD2	CASSVEVNPGGEQYF	TGTGCCAGCAGCGTAGAGGTGAATCCGGGGGGAGAGCAGTACTTC
TRBV28	TRBJ2-3	-	-	CASSFSGSLPTDTQYF	TGTGCCAGCAGTTTTTCAGGGTCCCTCCCCACAGATACGCAGTATTTT
TRBV19	TRBJ1-5	few	TRBD1	CASSRTGGDQPQHF	TGTGCCAGTAGTCGGACAGGTGGGGATCAGCCCCAGCATTTT
TRBV30	TRBJ2-5	few	-	CAWSPTGFQETQYF	TGTGCCTGGAGTCCTACGGGATTTCAAGAGACCCAGTACTTC
TRBV19	TRBJ2-1	-	TRBD1	CASSVRQGGEQFF	TGTGCCAGTAGTGTCCGACAGGGTGGTGAGCAGTTCTTC
TRBV7-2	TRBJ1-5	few	-	CASSSEGVQPQHF	TGTGCCAGCAGCTCGGAAGGGGTTCAGCCCCAGCATTTT
TRBV5-1	TRBJ2-7	-	TRBD2	CASSLQATSEAYEQYF	TGCGCCAGCAGCTTGCAGGCGACTAGCGAGGCCTACGAGCAGTACTTC
TRBV15	TRBJ2-3	-	TRBD2	CATGTSGTDTQYF	TGTGCCACCGGGACTAGCGGCACAGATACGCAGTATTTT
TRBV2	TRBJ1-2	-	TRBD1	CASRLTGFGYTF	TGTGCCAGCCGCTTGACAGGGTTTGGCTACACCTTC
TRBV9	TRBJ2-1	few	-	CASNVGGSSYNEQFF	TGTGCCAGCAACGTGGGGGGAAGTTCCTACAATGAGCAGTTCTTC
TRBV18	TRBJ2-7	few	TRBD2	CASSRREGRSYEQYF	TGTGCCAGCTCACGTAGGGAGGGTCGCTCCTACGAGCAGTACTTC
TRBV5-4	TRBJ2-7	few	TRBD1	CASSLRQGADEQYF	TGTGCCAGCAGCTTGCGGCAGGGGGCGGACGAGCAGTACTTC
TRBV5-1	TRBJ1-1	few	-	CASSPAVTGTEAFF	TGCGCCAGCAGCCCCGCCGTCACGGGTACTGAAGCTTTCTTT
TRBV7-9	TRBJ2-1	-	-	CASSRTSGRGPYNEQFF	TGTGCCAGCAGCCGAACGTCGGGGCGGGGGCCTTACAATGAGCAGTTCTTC
TRBV18	TRBJ2-1	-	TRBD1	CASSSGQGAYNEQFF	TGTGCCAGCTCATCCGGACAGGGGGCGTACAATGAGCAGTTCTTC
TRBV5-1	TRBJ1-3	-	-	CASRGPSGNTIYF	TGCGCCAGCAGGGGGCCCTCTGGAAACACCATATATTTT
TRBV2	TRBJ2-3	-	TRBD2	CASSGRLAGGTDTQYF	TGTGCCAGCAGTGGGAGACTAGCGGGGGGCACAGATACGCAGTATTTT
TRBV2	TRBJ2-7	-	TRBD2	CASRPGGVPYEQYF	TGTGCCAGCAGACCGGGGGGAGTCCCCTACGAGCAGTACTTC